The rows below give T cell receptor beta chains drawn from one sample of a study of T cells in Graves' hyperthyroidism and ophthalmopathy. A single record per CDR3 protein comes from TCRdb applying MiXCR to the multiplex PCR reads. The repertoire includes hundreds of thousands of distinct CDR3 sequences, around 16% of them detected once, and about 3.5% sits in the top ten. Input material: blood. The receptor source for this set is a woman aged 40 to 55 with Graves' ophthalmopathy. The CDR3 runs from the conserved cysteine through the conserved F or W. The order of the fields is CDR3 DNA, CDR3 protein, clone size, CDR3 length, J gene, D gene, V gene. The D gene is left open where the match is weak. Clone sizes are given selectively: once, few, many, or a class where the clone is expanded.

CDR3 DNA: TGTGCCAGCAGTTTAACGAACAGGGTCACTGAAGCTTTCTTT
CDR3 protein: CASSLTNRVTEAFF
clone size: many
CDR3 length: 14
J gene: TRBJ1-1
D gene: NA
V gene: TRBV28

CDR3 DNA: TGTGCTAGTGGTTCCCCCAATCAGCCCCAGCATTTT
CDR3 protein: CASGSPNQPQHF
clone size: many
CDR3 length: 12
J gene: TRBJ1-5
D gene: NA
V gene: TRBV12-5

CDR3 DNA: TGCGCCAGCAGCCACCCCAAACAGGGACAGGGTATTCAGAATGAGCAGTTCTTC
CDR3 protein: CASSHPKQGQGIQNEQFF
clone size: few
CDR3 length: 18
J gene: TRBJ2-1
D gene: TRBD1
V gene: TRBV4-1

CDR3 DNA: TGTGCCAGCAGTCCTTCGGGACAGCCCTACGAGCAGTACTTC
CDR3 protein: CASSPSGQPYEQYF
clone size: few
CDR3 length: 14
J gene: TRBJ2-7
D gene: TRBD1
V gene: TRBV12-3/TRBV12-4

CDR3 DNA: TGCAGTGCTAGAGATCTCCTTACTAGCGGGATCGACAATGAGCAGTTCTTC
CDR3 protein: CSARDLLTSGIDNEQFF
clone size: many
CDR3 length: 17
J gene: TRBJ2-1
D gene: TRBD2
V gene: TRBV20-1

CDR3 DNA: TGTGCCAGCAGTTCCGGGACAGGGGAACGTCTCAATGAGCAGTTCTTC
CDR3 protein: CASSSGTGERLNEQFF
clone size: many
CDR3 length: 16
J gene: TRBJ2-1
D gene: TRBD1
V gene: TRBV12-3/TRBV12-4

CDR3 DNA: TGTGCCAGCAGTTCCTCTTCGGCAGGGCAGTTTCCCCTCCACTTT
CDR3 protein: CASSSSSAGQFPLHF
clone size: NA
CDR3 length: 15
J gene: TRBJ1-6
D gene: NA
V gene: TRBV6-2/TRBV6-3

CDR3 DNA: TGTGCCAGCACCCAAGGAAGGGGTACCTACGAGCAGTACTTC
CDR3 protein: CASTQGRGTYEQYF
clone size: few
CDR3 length: 14
J gene: TRBJ2-7
D gene: NA
V gene: TRBV6-1

CDR3 DNA: TGTGCCAGCAGCTTGGAAGACAGGGGGAGCAATCAGCCCCAGCATTTT
CDR3 protein: CASSLEDRGSNQPQHF
clone size: NA
CDR3 length: 16
J gene: TRBJ1-5
D gene: TRBD1
V gene: TRBV5-8

CDR3 DNA: TGTGCCAGCAGAGGACAGTTTAACTATGGCTACACCTTC
CDR3 protein: CASRGQFNYGYTF
clone size: NA
CDR3 length: 13
J gene: TRBJ1-2
D gene: NA
V gene: TRBV28

CDR3 DNA: TGTGCCAGTAGTATATGGACAGAGAACACTGAAGCTTTCTTT
CDR3 protein: CASSIWTENTEAFF
clone size: few
CDR3 length: 14
J gene: TRBJ1-1
D gene: NA
V gene: TRBV19

CDR3 DNA: TGCGCCAGCAGCCCAACAGGGTCCGGGGAGCTGTTTTTT
CDR3 protein: CASSPTGSGELFF
clone size: NA
CDR3 length: 13
J gene: TRBJ2-2
D gene: NA
V gene: TRBV4-1

CDR3 DNA: TGTGCCAGCAGCCCGAACGACGCGGGAGGCCACGAGCAGTACTTC
CDR3 protein: CASSPNDAGGHEQYF
clone size: many
CDR3 length: 15
J gene: TRBJ2-7
D gene: TRBD2
V gene: TRBV3-1

CDR3 DNA: TGTGCCAGCTCACCACCAACGGCGGGGACTGAAGCTTTCTTT
CDR3 protein: CASSPPTAGTEAFF
clone size: many
CDR3 length: 14
J gene: TRBJ1-1
D gene: NA
V gene: TRBV18

CDR3 DNA: TGTGCCAGCAGCTTCAACAGGGATTCACCCCTCCACTTT
CDR3 protein: CASSFNRDSPLHF
clone size: many
CDR3 length: 13
J gene: TRBJ1-6
D gene: NA
V gene: TRBV11-2

CDR3 DNA: TGTGCCAGCAGTTACGACAGGGGAAATGAAAAACTGTTTTTT
CDR3 protein: CASSYDRGNEKLFF
clone size: NA
CDR3 length: 14
J gene: TRBJ1-4
D gene: TRBD1
V gene: TRBV28